What follows describes a single T cell receptor (beta chain). This CDR3 comprises 15 residues. CDR1 and CDR2 (germline): SGHAT, FQNNGV. The V and J ends lost 1 base and 4 bases respectively, with 13 bases between them. The entry originates in a study of cytomegalovirus exposure and HLA in healthy donors. PCR employed 60 Vbeta and 13 Jbeta primers. Clones were read by immunoSEQ multiplex PCR, and TCRdb kept only the in-frame ones, dropping some. The sample lists roughly 250,000 clones, roughly 70% seen once, with around 2% in the top ten. Source material: PBMCs. The chain couples TRBV11-2 to TRBJ2-5, with a weak D call TRBD1 (5 bases). This sequence was found in a female donor in good health and CMV-seronegative. CDR3 protein: CASSLGRRDGETQYF. In nucleotides, the CDR3 is TGTGCCAGCAGCTTAGGTCGCAGGGATGGAGAGACCCAGTACTTC.